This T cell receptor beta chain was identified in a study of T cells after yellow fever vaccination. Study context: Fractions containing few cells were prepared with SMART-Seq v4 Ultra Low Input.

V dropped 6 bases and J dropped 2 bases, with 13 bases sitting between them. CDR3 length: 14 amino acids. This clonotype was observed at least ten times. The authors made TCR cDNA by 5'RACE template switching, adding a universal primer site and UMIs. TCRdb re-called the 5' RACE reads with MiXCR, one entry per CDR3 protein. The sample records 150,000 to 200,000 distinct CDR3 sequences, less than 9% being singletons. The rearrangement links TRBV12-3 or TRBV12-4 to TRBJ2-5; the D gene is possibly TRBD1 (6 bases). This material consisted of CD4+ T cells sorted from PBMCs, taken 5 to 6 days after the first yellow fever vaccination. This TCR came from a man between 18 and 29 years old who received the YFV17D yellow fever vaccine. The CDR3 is CASRKQGNQETQYF. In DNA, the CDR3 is TGTGCCAGCAGGAAACAGGGAAATCAAGAGACCCAGTACTTC.